The 13 T cell receptor beta chains below come from one sample, sequenced in a study of technical replicates of blood from a handful of donors. Method: immunoSEQ multiplex PCR; TCRdb's copy keeps in-frame clones and lacks some. The sample records just over 80,000 clones, 96% being singletons. The sample was T cells isolated from PBMCs. The receptors were gathered from a human donor in good health.

Regarding this clone: Other nucleotide sequences in the sample specify the same CDR3. The J gene is TRBJ2-1, the V gene TRBV7-3, with no clear D. Trimming cost V 3 bases and J 6 bases, with 9 bases left between them. CDR3 size: 13 residues. Germline assignment: CDR1 SGHTA and CDR2 FQGTGA. CDR3 amino acids: CASSLAGGNEQFF. The CDR3 region has the DNA TGTGCCAGCAGCTTGGCTGGCGGCAATGAGCAGTTCTTC.

V usage is TRBV7-2 and J usage is TRBJ2-7; the D gene is possibly TRBD2 (6 bases). Trimming shortened V by 5 bases and J by 2 bases, and 16 bases separated the two germline ends. The CDR3 is 15 residues long. Germline values: CDR1 SGHTA, CDR2 FQGNSA. In nucleotides, the CDR3 is TGTGCCAGCAGCGCCACCGTGGGGGGACCCTACGAGCAGTACTTC. Protein: CASSATVGGPYEQYF.

The CDR3 sequence is CASSFIKTVNTNEQFF. For the CDR3, the DNA is TGTGCCAGCAGCTTTATTAAGACAGTAAATACTAATGAGCAGTTCTTC. This rearrangement joins TRBV7-3 to TRBJ2-1; TRBD1 is a possible D gene (5 bases). CDR1 SGHTA and CDR2 FQGTGA come from the germline V gene. CDR3 length equals 16 residues. Trimming cost V 3 bases and J 7 bases, with 19 bases left between them.

V usage is TRBV14 and J usage is TRBJ2-7; D not certain. The germline gives CDR1 SGHDN, CDR2 FVKESK. Trimming shortened V by 4 bases and J by 3 bases, and 4 bases separated the two germline ends. The CDR3 is 11 amino acids. CDR3 protein: CASSLHYEQYF. The CDR3 DNA reads as TGTGCCAGCAGCCTACACTACGAGCAGTACTTC. The complete variable domain, with remaining parts taken from reference TRBV14 and TRBJ2-7, reads EAGVTQFPSHSVIEKGQTVTLRCDPISGHDNLYWYRRVMGKEIKFLLHFVKESKQDESGMPNNRFLAERTGGTYSTLKVQPAELEDSGVYFCASSLHYEQYFGPGTRLTVT.

The chain combines TRBV19 with TRBJ1-1; the D is unclear. CDR3 length equals 12 residues. Trimming removed 4 bases at V and 6 bases at J, with 9 bases between. The germline CDR1 and CDR2 sequences are LNHDA and SQIVND (reference sequence). CDR3 sequence: CASSSVFSEAFF. The CDR3 region has the DNA TGTGCCAGTAGTAGCGTCTTCTCTGAAGCTTTCTTT.

The chain couples TRBV11-2 to TRBJ1-1; D unresolved. CDR1 and CDR2 from the germline V gene are SGHAT and FQNNGV. This CDR3 has 15 residues. The V end was cut by 1 base, the J end by 4 bases, with 13 bases between. CDR3 in DNA: TGTGCCAGCAGCTTAGGATACGGGATAGTCACTGAAGCTTTCTTT. Translation gives CASSLGYGIVTEAFF.

J is TRBJ2-7 and V is TRBV29-1, with D maybe TRBD1 (6 bases). The CDR3 sequence is 12 residues long. The germline CDR1 and CDR2 sequences are SQVTM and ANQGSEA. V was shortened by 7 bases and J by 2 bases, with 12 bases between the two germline ends. CDR3 coding DNA: TGCAGCGGGGGACAACGTCCCTACGAGCAGTACTTC. Its protein is CSGGQRPYEQYF.

The chain uses TRBV4-3 and TRBJ2-3, with a weak D call TRBD2 (5 bases). Looked up from germline, CDR1 is LGHNA and CDR2 is YSLEER. This CDR3 is built from 16 residues. Trimming removed 1 base from V and 2 bases from J, with 13 bases in between. In DNA, the CDR3 is TGCGCCAGCAGCCAAGTAAAGCGGTCCTACACAGATACGCAGTATTTT. Protein: CASSQVKRSYTDTQYF.

CDR3 residues: CASRGFGAGEETQYF. The CDR3 coding sequence is TGTGCCAGCAGGGGTTTTGGGGCAGGGGAAGAGACCCAGTACTTC. This sequence joins TRBV27 and TRBJ2-5; TRBD1 is a possible D gene (6 bases). The CDR3 length is 15 residues. Germline CDR1 and CDR2: MNHEY and SMNVEV (reference sequence). Deletions cut 6 bases from V and 3 bases from J, with 17 bases between.

The V and J genes are TRBV4-2 and TRBJ2-7; the match to TRBD2 covers 9 bases. Germline V gene data show CDR1 as LGHNA and CDR2 as YNFKEQ. The CDR3 runs 17 residues. V dropped 1 base and J dropped 4; count of bases not matched to a gene: 11. In nucleotides, the CDR3 is TGTGCCAGCAGCCAAGTTAGCGGGAGTATAAACGGGTACGAGCAGTACTTC. This gives the protein CASSQVSGSINGYEQYF.

V is TRBV27 and J is TRBJ2-7, with TRBD2 as a possible D gene (7 bases). Germline CDR1 and CDR2: MNHEY and SMNVEV (reference sequence). V was clipped by 3 bases and J by 5 bases, with 20 bases between them. This CDR3 region has 16 residues. The CDR3 protein is CASSLSRGAELHEQYF. The CDR3 bases are TGTGCCAGCAGTTTGAGCCGGGGGGCGGAATTGCACGAGCAGTACTTC.

V and J are TRBV5-1 and TRBJ2-7, with D tentatively TRBD2 (5 bases). CDR3 length: 13 amino acids. V was shortened by 0 bases and J by 6 bases, with 10 bases between the two germline ends. Per the germline V gene, CDR1 is SGHRS and CDR2 is YFSETQ. The CDR3 sequence is CASSLEPLAEQYF. The CDR3 DNA reads as TGCGCCAGCAGCTTGGAGCCGCTAGCCGAGCAGTACTTC.

This chain links TRBV27 with TRBJ1-2, with 9 positions matching TRBD1. V gave up 3 bases and J gave up 8 bases; unmatched junction bases: 4. Germline V gives CDR1 MNHEY, CDR2 SMNVEV (reference sequence). This CDR3 spans 13 amino acids. DNA of the CDR3: TGTGCCAGCAGTTTCAGCGGACAGGGGGGCTACACCTTC. Translating it yields CASSFSGQGGYTF.